The clone carrying this T cell receptor (beta chain) was recorded a few times. Seattle-derived patients entered the study during active infection and were followed longitudinally. Measured with immunoSEQ multiplex PCR; TCRdb has only the in-frame clones, and not every one. The data show over 200,000 clones, about 83% seen once. There are 15 residues in the CDR3. Germline-derived CDR1 and CDR2 are SGDLS and YYNGEE. With 0 bases removed from V and 1 base from J, the gap between germline ends came to 10 bases. The data were obtained in a study of blood T cell repertoires in COVID-19. Study context: Samples came from the United States, Italy and Spain, spanning acute and convalescent COVID-19. Sources were T cells, B-cell-depleted T cells, or PBMCs; the material itself was cDNA or gDNA.

Source material: peripheral blood. The origin of this receptor is a woman aged 25 to 45 with COVID-19, enrolled during active disease. V is TRBV9 and J is TRBJ1-1; the D is unclear. This chain's CDR3 is CASSVGPAGNTEAFF. The DNA for the CDR3 is TGTGCCAGCAGCGTAGGCCCCGCCGGGAACACTGAAGCTTTCTTT.